Detailed here is one T cell receptor (beta chain). The record originates from a study of blood T cells in healthy people across ages. Combining a sample-barcoded 5' primer with a J-beta primer mix, a second PCR ran for roughly 6 to 12 cycles. TCRdb re-derived calls from the 5' RACE reads in MiXCR, one entry per CDR3 protein. The repertoire holds approximately 1.5 million distinct CDR3 sequences, with roughly two fifths as singletons. Per sample, a minimum of 6.5 million PBMCs were isolated. The germline V gene has CDR1 MDHEN and CDR2 SYDVKM. V dropped 7 bases and J dropped 1; count of bases not matched to a gene: 10. The CDR3 spans 16 residues.

What was sequenced was blood. The chain recombines TRBV28 with TRBJ2-4; 7 nucleotides align to TRBD2. The TCR sequence derives from a young woman in good health. CDR3 in DNA: TGTGCCAGCAAATTTGGGGGGGGATCGGCCAAAAACATTCAGTACTTC. This translates into CASKFGGGSAKNIQYF.